This TCR beta chain appears in the sequencing data of a study of cytomegalovirus exposure and HLA in healthy donors. After removal of 3 bases from V and 7 bases from J, the junction contained 12 bases not matched to a gene. The CDR3 loop spans 16 amino acids. Germline V gives CDR1 MNHNS, CDR2 SASEGT. Broader study findings: Listed as cytomegalovirus-associated were more than 150 TCR beta chains. The study found most TCR sequences rare, yet found some public TCRs in many donors. Another analysis was done later, and it associated more than 15,000 TCR beta sequences with HLA alleles at 0.05 false discovery rate.

With regard to this clone: The antigen is undetermined.

The PCR contained 60 Vbeta and 13 Jbeta primers. Clones were read by immunoSEQ multiplex PCR, and TCRdb kept only the in-frame ones, dropping some. The sample shows fewer than 250,000 clones, approximately 82% of them seen only once. V and J are TRBV6-1 and TRBJ1-1; TRBD1 matches 9 bases. The source material was PBMCs. The source is a man aged 18 to 29 in good health and CMV-seronegative. CDR3 residues: CASSDSDRGFKNEAFF. The CDR3 nucleotides are TGTGCCAGCAGTGATTCTGACAGGGGGTTTAAGAATGAAGCTTTCTTT.